Listed below are T cell receptor beta chains from one sample, sequenced in a study of graft-versus-host responses after intestinal transplantation. Profiled with immunoSEQ multiplex PCR; TCRdb holds only in-frame clones, not every one. In the table there are fewer than 120,000 clones, just over 90% of which are singletons. Their antigens remain unidentified. Sequencing was performed on unstimulated CD8+ T cells sorted from spleen or lymph node cells, taken before intestinal transplant. The receptors come from a human donor who received an intestinal transplant. Both conserved end residues are part of each CDR3. The order of the fields is clone size, V gene, CDR3 protein. Expanded clones get a size class; other rows say once, few or many, or leave the size out.

clone size: .; V gene: TRBV4-1; CDR3 protein: CASSPHRGEETQYF
clone size: .; V gene: TRBV28; CDR3 protein: CASSPLALSGSEQFF
clone size: .; V gene: TRBV7-9; CDR3 protein: CASSAGTRSWEQYF
clone size: .; V gene: TRBV10-3; CDR3 protein: CAISEDGPSYEQYF
clone size: .; V gene: TRBV5-6; CDR3 protein: CASSFQTDSSYEKLFF
clone size: .; V gene: TRBV6-5; CDR3 protein: CASSYSLVSYEQYF
clone size: .; V gene: TRBV9; CDR3 protein: CASSRLAGIAYEQYF
clone size: .; V gene: TRBV4-1; CDR3 protein: CASSQVQTFTDTQYF
clone size: .; V gene: TRBV19; CDR3 protein: CASSHPRSYGYTF
clone size: .; V gene: TRBV9; CDR3 protein: CASSVAGTTGELFF
clone size: .; V gene: TRBV5-4; CDR3 protein: CASSFAAGMNTEAFF
clone size: .; V gene: TRBV5-4; CDR3 protein: CASSHQGEGQPQHF
clone size: .; V gene: TRBV5-1; CDR3 protein: CASSFVDPGNTEAFF
clone size: .; V gene: TRBV5-6; CDR3 protein: CASSSGQGGSPLHF
clone size: .; V gene: TRBV9; CDR3 protein: CASSVRSASEQYF
clone size: .; V gene: TRBV28; CDR3 protein: CASISQDATNEKLFF
clone size: .; V gene: TRBV11-2; CDR3 protein: CASSLTGVSYEQYF
clone size: .; V gene: TRBV7-3; CDR3 protein: CASSSTLAGGDNEQFF
clone size: .; V gene: TRBV28; CDR3 protein: CASRGTGSGNQPQHF
clone size: .; V gene: TRBV5-4; CDR3 protein: CASSLMLGGTEQFF
clone size: .; V gene: TRBV5-1; CDR3 protein: CASSLEGISYEQYF
clone size: .; V gene: TRBV28; CDR3 protein: CASSLGQGATNYGYTF
clone size: .; V gene: TRBV9; CDR3 protein: CASSVGGDSNQPQHF
clone size: once; V gene: TRBV6-4; CDR3 protein: CASSDLGLIAGDTQYF
clone size: .; V gene: TRBV5-6; CDR3 protein: CASSPGVTDTQYF